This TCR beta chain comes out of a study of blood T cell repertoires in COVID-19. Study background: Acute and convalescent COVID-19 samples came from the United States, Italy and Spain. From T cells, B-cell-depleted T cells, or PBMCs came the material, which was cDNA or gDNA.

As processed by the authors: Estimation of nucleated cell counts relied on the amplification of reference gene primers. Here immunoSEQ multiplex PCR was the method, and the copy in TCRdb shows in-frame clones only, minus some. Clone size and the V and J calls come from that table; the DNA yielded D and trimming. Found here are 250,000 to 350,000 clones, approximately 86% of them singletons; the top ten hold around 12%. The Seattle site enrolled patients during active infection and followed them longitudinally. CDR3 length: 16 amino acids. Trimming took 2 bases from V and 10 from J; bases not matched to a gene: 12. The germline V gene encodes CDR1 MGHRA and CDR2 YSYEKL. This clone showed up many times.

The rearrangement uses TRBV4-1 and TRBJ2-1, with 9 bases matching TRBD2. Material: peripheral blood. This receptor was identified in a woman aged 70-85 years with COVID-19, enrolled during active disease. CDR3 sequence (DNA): TGCGCCAGCAGCCAAACCCCTAGCGGGGCCCTGGGGGAGCAGTTCTTC. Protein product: CASSQTPSGALGEQFF.